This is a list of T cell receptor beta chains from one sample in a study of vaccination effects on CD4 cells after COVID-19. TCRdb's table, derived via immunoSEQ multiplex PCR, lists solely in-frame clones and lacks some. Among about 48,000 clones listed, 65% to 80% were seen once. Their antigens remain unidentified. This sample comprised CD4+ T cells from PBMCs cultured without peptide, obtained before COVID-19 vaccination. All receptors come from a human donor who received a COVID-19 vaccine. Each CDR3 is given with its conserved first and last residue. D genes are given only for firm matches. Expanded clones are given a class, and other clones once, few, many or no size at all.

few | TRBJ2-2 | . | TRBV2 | CASSEVGGVPFRGQNTGELFF | TGTGCCAGCAGTGAAGTGGGCGGGGTCCCGTTCAGGGGTCAGAACACCGGGGAGCTGTTTTTT
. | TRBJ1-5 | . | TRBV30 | CAWSGGGNQPQHF | TGTGCCTGGAGTGGGGGGGGCAATCAGCCCCAGCATTTT
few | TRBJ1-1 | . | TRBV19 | CASSTGGGTEAFF | TGTGCCAGTAGTACAGGAGGTGGGACTGAAGCTTTCTTT
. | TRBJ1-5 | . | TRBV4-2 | CASSQDRDSNQPQHF | TGTGCCAGCAGCCAAGACCGGGATAGCAATCAGCCCCAGCATTTT
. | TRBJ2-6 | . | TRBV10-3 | CASNSGANVLTF | TGTGCCTCGAACTCTGGGGCCAACGTCCTGACTTTC
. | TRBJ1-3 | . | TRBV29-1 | CSASGAGNTIYF | TGCAGCGCATCGGGGGCTGGAAACACCATATATTTT
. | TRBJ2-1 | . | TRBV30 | CAWSPTRGADFINEQFF | TGTGCCTGGAGCCCGACCAGGGGAGCGGATTTCATCAATGAGCAGTTCTTC
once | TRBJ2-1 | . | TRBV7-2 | CASWTVSSYNEQFF | TGTGCCAGCTGGACTGTTAGCTCCTACAATGAGCAGTTCTTC
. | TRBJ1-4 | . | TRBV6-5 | CASSYGGRGEKLFF | TGTGCCAGCAGTTACGGAGGACGGGGAGAAAAACTGTTTTTT
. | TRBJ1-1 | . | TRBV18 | CASSPSGLNTEAFF | TGTGCCAGCTCACCTTCTGGGCTGAACACTGAAGCTTTCTTT
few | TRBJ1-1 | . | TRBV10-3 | CAISTQGTEAFF | TGTGCCATCAGCACCCAGGGCACTGAAGCTTTCTTT
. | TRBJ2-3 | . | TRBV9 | CASSVGEGGPSDTQYF | TGTGCCAGCAGCGTAGGGGAGGGGGGGCCCTCAGATACGCAGTATTTT
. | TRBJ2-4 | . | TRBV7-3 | CASSLFEGNIQYF | TGTGCCAGCAGCTTATTCGAGGGTAACATTCAGTACTTC
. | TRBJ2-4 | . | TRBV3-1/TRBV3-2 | CASSQGPPGAKNIQYF | TGTGCCAGCAGCCAAGGTCCCCCTGGGGCCAAAAACATTCAGTACTTC
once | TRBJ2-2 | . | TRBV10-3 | CAISGIQNTGELFF | TGTGCCATCAGTGGGATCCAAAACACCGGGGAGCTGTTTTTT
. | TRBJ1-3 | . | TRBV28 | CASLTRGSGNTIYF | TGTGCCAGCCTAACGAGGGGCTCTGGAAACACCATATATTTT
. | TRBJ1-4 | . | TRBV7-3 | CASSFTPAAGGEKLFF | TGTGCCAGCAGCTTTACCCCCGCCGCGGGGGGTGAAAAACTGTTTTTT
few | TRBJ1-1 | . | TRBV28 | CTSLGEPNTEAFF | TGTACCTCCCTGGGGGAGCCGAACACTGAAGCTTTCTTT
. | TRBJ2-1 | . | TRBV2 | CASSVAPEQFF | TGTGCCAGCAGTGTAGCGCCCGAGCAGTTCTTC
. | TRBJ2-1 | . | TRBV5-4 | CASSFTQKDNEQFF | TGTGCCAGCAGCTTTACCCAGAAAGACAATGAGCAGTTCTTC
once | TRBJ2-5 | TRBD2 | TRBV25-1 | CATSTSGRLKTQYF | TGTGCCACCTCGACTAGCGGGAGGTTGAAGACCCAGTACTTC
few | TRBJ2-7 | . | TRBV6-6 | CASSYSGKSSYEQYF | TGTGCCAGCAGTTACTCCGGGAAGAGCTCCTACGAGCAGTACTTC
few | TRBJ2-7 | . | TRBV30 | CASDRVWTAITSSYEQYF | TGTGCCTCGGACCGCGTCTGGACAGCAATCACCTCCTCCTACGAGCAGTACTTC
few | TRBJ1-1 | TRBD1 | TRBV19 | CASSIQDRAEAFF | TGTGCCAGTAGTATCCAGGACAGGGCGGAAGCTTTCTTT
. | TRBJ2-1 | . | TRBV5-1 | CASTSSSYNEQFF | TGCGCCAGCACCAGTAGCTCCTACAATGAGCAGTTCTTC
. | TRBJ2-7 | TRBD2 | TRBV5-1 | CASSLAASSGDSYEQYF | TGCGCCAGCAGCTTGGCCGCGAGTAGCGGGGACTCCTACGAGCAGTACTTC
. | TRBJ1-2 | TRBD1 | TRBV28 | CASSSGQFFLNYGYTF | TGTGCCAGCAGTTCGGGACAGTTCTTCCTTAACTATGGCTACACCTTC
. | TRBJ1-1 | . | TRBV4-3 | CASSQDQGANTEAFF | TGCGCCAGCAGCCAAGATCAGGGAGCGAACACTGAAGCTTTCTTT
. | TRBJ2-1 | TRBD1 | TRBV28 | CASSILTGHYNEQFF | TGTGCCAGCAGTATCCTGACAGGGCACTACAATGAGCAGTTCTTC
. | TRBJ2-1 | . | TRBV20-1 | CSARTPNEQFF | TGCAGTGCTCGGACACCCAATGAGCAGTTCTTC
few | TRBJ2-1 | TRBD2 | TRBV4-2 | CASSHGLAGVGEQFF | TGTGCCAGCAGCCACGGACTAGCGGGAGTTGGTGAGCAGTTCTTC
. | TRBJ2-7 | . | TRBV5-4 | CASSLEGPPYEQYF | TGTGCCAGCAGCTTGGAAGGCCCCCCCTACGAGCAGTACTTC
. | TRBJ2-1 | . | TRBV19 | CASSIDSSQSYNEQFF | TGTGCCAGTAGTATAGACTCTAGCCAGTCCTACAATGAGCAGTTCTTC
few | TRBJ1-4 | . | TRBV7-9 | CASSLSSGWGEKLFF | TGTGCCAGCAGCTTAAGTTCCGGGTGGGGTGAAAAACTGTTTTTT
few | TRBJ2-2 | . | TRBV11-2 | CASSSSAVATGELFF | TGTGCCAGCAGCTCGAGTGCGGTCGCCACCGGGGAGCTGTTTTTT
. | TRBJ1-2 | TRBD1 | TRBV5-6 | CASRSVGGTGDYYGYTF | TGTGCCAGCAGATCTGTCGGTGGGACAGGGGATTACTATGGCTACACCTTC
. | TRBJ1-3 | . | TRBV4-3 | CASSQDFKGNTIYF | TGCGCCAGCAGCCAAGACTTCAAAGGAAACACCATATATTTT
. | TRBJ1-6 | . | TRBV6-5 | CASSYSSGTNSPLHF | TGTGCCAGCAGTTACAGTTCAGGGACGAATTCACCCCTCCACTTT
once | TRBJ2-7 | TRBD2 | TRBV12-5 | CASGLSEGGRDEQYF | TGTGCTAGTGGTTTGTCTGAGGGAGGGCGCGACGAGCAGTACTTC
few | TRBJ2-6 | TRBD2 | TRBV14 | CASSPTGGGANVLTF | TGTGCCAGCAGCCCCACGGGGGGAGGGGCCAACGTCCTGACTTTC
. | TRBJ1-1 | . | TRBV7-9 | CASSPRDKNTEAFF | TGTGCCAGCAGCCCCCGGGACAAAAACACTGAAGCTTTCTTT
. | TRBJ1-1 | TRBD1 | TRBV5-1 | CASSLTGGGVNTEAFF | TGCGCCAGCAGCCTGACAGGGGGCGGCGTGAACACTGAAGCTTTCTTT
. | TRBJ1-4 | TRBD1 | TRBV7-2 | CASSPQTGATNEKLFF | TGTGCCAGCAGTCCTCAGACAGGGGCAACTAATGAAAAACTGTTTTTT
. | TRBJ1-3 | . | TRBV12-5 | CASGGNSALSGNTIYF | TGTGCTAGTGGTGGGAACTCGGCGCTCTCTGGAAACACCATATATTTT
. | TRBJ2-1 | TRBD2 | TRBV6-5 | CASSLLAGGLGDEQFF | TGTGCCAGCAGTTTACTAGCGGGGGGACTCGGGGATGAGCAGTTCTTC
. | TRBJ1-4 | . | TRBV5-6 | CASSLLAGEKLFF | TGTGCCAGCAGCTTGCTCGCGGGGGAAAAACTGTTTTTT
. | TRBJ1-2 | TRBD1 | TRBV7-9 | CASSYGQAEGYTF | TGTGCCAGCAGCTACGGACAGGCGGAAGGCTACACCTTC
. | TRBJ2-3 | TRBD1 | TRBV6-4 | CASSDRGHVTDTQYF | TGTGCCAGCAGTGACAGGGGGCACGTCACAGATACGCAGTATTTT
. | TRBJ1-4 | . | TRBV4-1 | CASSQGPQGLVTNEKLFF | TGCGCCAGCAGCCAAGGACCCCAGGGTTTAGTAACTAATGAAAAACTGTTTTTT